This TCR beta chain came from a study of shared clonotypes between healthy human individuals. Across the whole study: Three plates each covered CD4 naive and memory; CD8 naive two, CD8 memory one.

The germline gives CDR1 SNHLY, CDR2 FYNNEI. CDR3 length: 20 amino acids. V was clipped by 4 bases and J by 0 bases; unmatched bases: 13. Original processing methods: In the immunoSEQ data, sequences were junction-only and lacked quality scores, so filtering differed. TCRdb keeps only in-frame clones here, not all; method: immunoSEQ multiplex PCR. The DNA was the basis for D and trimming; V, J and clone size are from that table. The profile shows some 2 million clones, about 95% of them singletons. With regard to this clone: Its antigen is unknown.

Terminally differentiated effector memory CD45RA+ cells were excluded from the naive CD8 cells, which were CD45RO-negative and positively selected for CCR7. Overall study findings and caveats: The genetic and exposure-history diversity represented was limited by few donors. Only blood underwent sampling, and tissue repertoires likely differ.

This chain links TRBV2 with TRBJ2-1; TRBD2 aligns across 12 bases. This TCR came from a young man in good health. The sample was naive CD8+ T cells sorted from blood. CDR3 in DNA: TGTGCCAGCAGTGGAGGGCCGGGACTAGCGGGTTATAGCTCCTACAATGAGCAGTTCTTC. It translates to CASSGGPGLAGYSSYNEQFF.